Following are 23 T cell receptor beta chains from one sample sequenced in a study of T cells in women clearing cervical HPV infection. TCRdb keeps only in-frame clones here, not all; method: immunoSEQ multiplex PCR. This sample carries about 35,000 clones, with around 1.6% going to the ten biggest clones. Specimen: blood buffy coat. Receptors originate from a woman aged 18 to 75 with a cervical HPV16 infection that either progressed to CIN3+ or cleared (not recorded which).

A remark on this clone: The read ends 3 residues before the CDR3 terminus; that terminus is restored from the germline J gene. This chain joins TRBV5-1 and TRBJ1-1; unclear D gene. Germline CDR1 is SGHRS and CDR2 is YFSETQ. This CDR3 has 12 residues. Trimming shortened V by 4 bases and J by 1 base, and 5 bases separated the two germline ends. The CDR3 here is CASSAGNTEAFF. CDR3 bases read: TGCGCCAGCAGCGCCGGGAACACTGAA.

With regard to this clone: The read ends 3 residues shy of where the CDR3 ends; the end is completed using the germline J gene. This chain links TRBV2 with TRBJ2-1, with D maybe TRBD2 (6 bases). The CDR3 is 14 residues long. Trimming took off 3 bases at V and 5 bases at J, with 11 bases between the two ends. The germline V gene encodes CDR1 SNHLY and CDR2 FYNNEI. The CDR3 region is CASSESSANNEQFF. CDR3 bases read: TGTGCCAGCAGTGAGTCTAGCGCAAACAATGAG.

As concerns this clone: The read gets to within 3 residues of the CDR3 end, and the germline J gene fills in the rest. The chain is built from TRBV3-1 (or the pseudogene TRBV3-2) and TRBJ2-7, with 9 nucleotides matching TRBD1. The V gene end was trimmed by 1 base and the J gene end by 6 bases; junction bases not matched to a gene: 7. Per the germline V gene, CDR1 is LGHDT and CDR2 is YNNKEL (reference sequence). This CDR3 contains 15 residues. Partial CDR3 DNA: TGTGCCAGCAGCCAAGTAACACAGGGGGCGGGCGAG. Its protein is CASSQVTQGAGE. The full CDR3 reads CASSQVTQGAGEQYF.

About this clone: Sequencing ends 3 residues short of the CDR3 end; the germline J gene provides the rest. The gene calls are TRBV2 and TRBJ1-2; 8 bases line up with TRBD1. In germline, CDR1 is SNHLY, CDR2 FYNNEI. The ends lost 8 bases at V and 5 bases at J; junction bases unmatched: 7. This CDR3 has 13 residues. The CDR3: CASEGQVPYGYTF. The sequenced part of the CDR3 DNA is TGTGCCAGCGAGGGACAGGTCCCTTATGGC.

Details on this clone: The read ends 3 residues early relative to the CDR3; the germline J gene fills the gap. V gene TRBV7-9 combines with J gene TRBJ2-4; 11 nucleotides line up with TRBD1. Germline CDR1 SEHNR, CDR2 FQNEAQ (reference sequence). This CDR3 region has 13 residues. The CDR3 spells CASTDWGQGDQYF. CDR3 bases read: TGTGCCAGCACCGATTGGGGACAGGGGGAT.

Regarding this clone: The read halts 3 residues ahead of the CDR3 end, with the missing end drawn from the germline J gene. The chain combines TRBV6-1 with TRBJ2-7, with D unclear. The CDR3 runs to 15 residues. V lost 0 bases to trimming and J lost 3 bases, with 12 bases between them. From germline, CDR1 is MNHNS and CDR2 SASEGT. The sequenced part of the CDR3 DNA is TGTGCCAGCAGTGAAGCCGGAACAGCTAACTACGAG. Translation gives CASSEAGTANYE. The full CDR3 protein is CASSEAGTANYEQYF.

As regards this clone: The read stops 3 residues short of the end of the CDR3; the missing end is completed from the germline J gene. J is TRBJ2-2 and V is TRBV5-6, with TRBD1 matching 11 bases. Germline V lookup: CDR1 SGHDT, CDR2 YYEEEE. The CDR3 loop spans 15 amino acids. The CDR3 sequence is CASSRRTGGREKLFF. CDR3 DNA (partial): TGTGCCAGCAGCAGACGGACAGGGGGCCGGGAAAAG.

Concerning this clone: The CDR3 end falls 3 residues outside the read, so it is completed with the germline J gene. This sequence joins TRBV27 and TRBJ2-7; the D is unclear. V was shortened by 1 base and J by 2 bases, with 12 bases between the two germline ends. CDR1 MNHEY and CDR2 SMNVEV come from the germline V gene (reference sequence). The CDR3 is made up of 15 amino acids. The CDR3 bases that were read are TGTGCCAGCAGTTTATGGGCGACACGAACCTACGAG. Protein: CASSLWATRTYE. The complete CDR3 sequence is CASSLWATRTYEQYF.

The sequenced part of the CDR3 DNA is TGTGCCAGCTCTACAGGCAGCTCCTACGAG. Amino acids: CASSTGSSYE. The complete CDR3 sequence is CASSTGSSYEAFF. The J gene is TRBJ1-1, the V gene TRBV18; D may be TRBD1 (5 bases). Read coverage stops 3 residues before the CDR3 terminus; the germline J gene supplies the remainder. Per the germline V gene, CDR1 is KGHSH and CDR2 is LQKENI. The CDR3 has 13 residues.

As for this clone: Read coverage stops 3 residues before the CDR3 terminus; the germline J gene supplies the remainder. V is TRBV5-4 and J is TRBJ2-5; 7 bases line up with TRBD2. The CDR3 loop spans 15 amino acids. The V gene end was trimmed by 5 bases and the J gene end by 0 bases; junction bases not matched to a gene: 7. Per the germline V gene, CDR1 is SGHNT and CDR2 is YYREEE (reference sequence). The part of the CDR3 DNA that was read is TGTGCCAGCAGTACCGCGGGGGACTACCAAGAGACC. This codes for CASSTAGDYQET. The full CDR3 reads CASSTAGDYQETQYF.

On this clone itself: The read is 3 residues too short to cover the CDR3 end, so that end is filled in from the germline J gene. This chain connects TRBV11-2 to TRBJ1-6, with D possibly being TRBD1 (6 bases). The CDR3 contains 15 residues. V dropped 2 bases and J dropped 7 bases, with 12 bases sitting between them. CDR1 is SGHAT and CDR2 is FQNNGV in the germline V gene. Partial CDR3 DNA: TGTGCCAGCAGCTTAACCCCAGGGGACAATTCACCC. Protein: CASSLTPGDNSP. The complete CDR3 protein is CASSLTPGDNSPLHF.

Points on this clone: The CDR3 end is not reached by the read, which stops 3 residues before it; the germline J gene fills it in. The V and J genes are TRBV7-2 and TRBJ1-1; the D gene is possibly TRBD1 (6 bases). This CDR3 contains 14 residues. The V and J ends lost 1 base and 1 base respectively, with 7 bases between them. Looked up from germline, CDR1 is SGHTA and CDR2 is FQGNSA. CDR3 amino acids: CASSLVGANTEAFF. CDR3 DNA (partial): TGTGCCAGCAGCTTAGTGGGGGCGAACACTGAA.

Notes on this clone: With the read ending 3 residues before the CDR3 end, the germline J gene is used to fill in that end. The chain couples TRBV29-1 to TRBJ2-2; 9 bases map to TRBD1. Germline V gene lookup returns CDR1 SQVTM and CDR2 ANQGSEA. The CDR3 has 16 amino acids. With 8 bases clipped from V and 5 bases from J, the junction kept 15 bases outside the gene matches. The CDR3 loop reads CSPRGTGLGGTGELFF. The sequenced CDR3 bases are TGCAGCCCCCGAGGGACAGGGCTGGGCGGGACCGGGGAG.

Concerning this clone itself: The CDR3 end falls 3 residues outside the read, so it is completed with the germline J gene. The chain links TRBV20-1 to TRBJ2-1; TRBD2 agrees at 10 bases. Losses at the gene ends were 4 bases for V and 4 bases for J; bases not matched to a gene: 7. Looked up from germline, CDR1 is DFQATT and CDR2 is SNEGSKA (reference sequence). This CDR3 region has 15 residues. Incomplete CDR3 DNA: TGCAGTGCTACCTCTAGCGGGGGCATTTACAATGAG. Protein: CSATSSGGIYNE. In full, the CDR3 is CSATSSGGIYNEQFF.

Turning to this clone: The sequenced fragment ends 3 residues before the CDR3 boundary, so the rest is inferred from the germline J gene. The V call is TRBV2, the J call TRBJ1-5; possible D gene TRBD1, 6 bases. Between the trimmed V and J ends, which lost 4 bases and 6 bases, there was a span of 13 bases. The CDR3 covers 14 residues. CDR1 SNHLY and CDR2 FYNNEI come from the germline V gene. The CDR3 reads CASSAEGVVQPQHF. CDR3 bases read: TGTGCCAGCAGTGCCGAGGGGGTTGTTCAGCCC.

About this clone: The sequenced fragment ends 3 residues before the CDR3 boundary, so the rest is inferred from the germline J gene. The V call is TRBV7-8, the J call TRBJ2-1; the D gene is possibly TRBD2 (6 bases). This CDR3 spans 14 amino acids. V was pared by 5 bases and J by 4 bases, with 12 bases between. CDR1 and CDR2 (germline): SGHVS, FQNEAQ. The CDR3 bases that were read are TGTGCCAGCAGCCCGCGGGACTTTTACAATGAG. It is translated as CASSPRDFYNE. The full CDR3 is CASSPRDFYNEQFF.

CDR3 bases read: TGCAGTGCTACCCCGCAGGGCACTGGAAACACC. Translated, it gives CSATPQGTGNT. The full CDR3 is CSATPQGTGNTIYF. The chain combines TRBV20-1 with TRBJ1-3; D possibly corresponds to TRBD1 (5 bases). The CDR3 goes on 3 residues after the read ends, and that part is filled in from the germline J gene. V shed 4 bases and J shed 2 bases, with 12 bases lying between them. Germline assignment: CDR1 DFQATT and CDR2 SNEGSKA (reference sequence). There are 14 residues in the CDR3.

Details on this clone: The read ends 3 residues before the CDR3 terminus; that terminus is restored from the germline J gene. The V call is TRBV7-9, the J call TRBJ1-5; the D is unclear. CDR3 length: 14 amino acids. Germline-derived CDR1 and CDR2 are SEHNR and FQNEAQ (reference sequence). Trimming took 3 bases from V and 3 from J, leaving 9 bases between them. The covered CDR3 bases are TGTGCCAGCAGCTTCGACGGGGACAATCAGCCC. Amino acids: CASSFDGDNQP. The whole CDR3 sequence is CASSFDGDNQPQHF. Full variable domain (missing parts from reference TRBV7-9 and TRBJ1-5): DTGVSQNPRHKITKRGQNVTFRCDPISEHNRLYWYRQTLGQGPEFLTYFQNEAQLEKSRLLSDRFSAERPKGSFSTLEIQRTEQGDSAMYLCASSFDGDNQPQHFGDGTRLSIL.

Remarks on this clone: The missing CDR3 end, 3 residues past where the read stops, is filled in from the germline J gene. The V and J genes are TRBV2 and TRBJ2-2, with TRBD1 identical over 8 bases. Germline lookup yields CDR1 SNHLY and CDR2 FYNNEI. The CDR3 runs 15 residues. The CDR3 bases that were read are TGTGCCAGCAGTGAACGGGGACAGGTGAATGAAAAG. This encodes CASSERGQVNEK. The CDR3 as a whole reads CASSERGQVNEKLFF.

As concerns this clone: At one boundary the junction diverges from the germline segment, which might be a read error. The read comes to an end 3 residues before the CDR3 does, leaving the germline J gene to fill in the end. Additional DNA sequences in this sample encode the identical CDR3. This chain joins TRBV11-2 and TRBJ1-2, with 8 bases fitting TRBD1. The V gene's germline CDR1 is SGHAT and CDR2 FQNNGV. The CDR3 is made up of 14 amino acids. The sequenced part of the CDR3 DNA is TGTGCCAGCAGCTTGGGACAGGCCTCCTATGGT. Its protein product is CASSLGQASYG. The CDR3 as a whole reads CASSLGQASYGYTF.

Remarks on this clone: The read ends 3 residues before the CDR3 terminus; that terminus is restored from the germline J gene. The J gene is TRBJ2-7, the V gene TRBV18; the D is unclear. V lost 3 bases and J lost 2, with 17 bases in between. Germline CDR1 reads KGHSH; CDR2 reads LQKENI. This CDR3 spans 16 amino acids. The DNA read from the CDR3 is TGTGCCAGCTCACCCATCCCCTCTATCGTGGCCTACGAG. Translated, it gives CASSPIPSIVAYE. The CDR3 in its entirety is CASSPIPSIVAYEQYF.

Remarks on this clone: The CDR3 is cut off 3 residues early in the read; its end comes from the germline J gene. The chain carries TRBV10-1 and TRBJ2-1, with 10 bases fitting TRBD2. Germline V CDR1 and CDR2: WNHNN, SYGVQD (reference sequence). The CDR3 spans 13 residues. J lost 4 bases, V lost 7 bases, and 1 base had no gene match. CDR3: CASTSGRYNEQFF. The DNA read from the CDR3 is TGCGCCAGCACTAGCGGGAGATACAATGAG.

Details on this clone: The read terminates 3 residues ahead of where the CDR3 ends, so the germline J gene completes it. The rearrangement links TRBV19 to TRBJ2-7; D remains ambiguous. Germline CDR1 and CDR2: LNHDA and SQIVND (reference sequence). Between the trimmed V and J ends, which lost 5 bases and 3 bases, there was a span of 5 bases. This CDR3 is 11 amino acids long. Partial CDR3 DNA: TGTGCCAGTAGTCCAGGCTACGAG. It translates to CASSPGYE. The whole CDR3 is CASSPGYEQYF. Full variable domain (outside the CDR3, taken from reference TRBV19 and TRBJ2-7): DGGITQSPKYLFRKEGQNVTLSCEQNLNHDAMYWYRQDPGQGLRLIYYSQIVNDFQKGDIAEGYSVSREKKESFPLTVTSAQKNPTAFYLCASSPGYEQYFGPGTRLTVT.